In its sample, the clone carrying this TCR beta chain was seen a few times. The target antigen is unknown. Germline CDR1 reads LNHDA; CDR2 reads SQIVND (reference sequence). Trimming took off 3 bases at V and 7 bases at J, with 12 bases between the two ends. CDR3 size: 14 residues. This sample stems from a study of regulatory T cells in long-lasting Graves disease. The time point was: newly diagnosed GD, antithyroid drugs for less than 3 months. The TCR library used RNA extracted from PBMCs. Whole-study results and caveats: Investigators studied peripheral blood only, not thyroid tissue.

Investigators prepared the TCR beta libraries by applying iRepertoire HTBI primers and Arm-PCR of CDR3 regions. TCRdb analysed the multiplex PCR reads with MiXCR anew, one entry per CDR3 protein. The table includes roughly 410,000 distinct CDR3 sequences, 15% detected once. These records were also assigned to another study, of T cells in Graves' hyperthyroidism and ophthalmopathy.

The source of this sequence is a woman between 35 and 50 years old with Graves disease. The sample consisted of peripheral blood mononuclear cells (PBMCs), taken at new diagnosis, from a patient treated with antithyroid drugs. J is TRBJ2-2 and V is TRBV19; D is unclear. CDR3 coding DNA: TGTGCCAGTAGTATGGGTTCGGGCTTCGGGGAGCTGTTTTTT. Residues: CASSMGSGFGELFF.